Listed below are T cell receptor beta chains from one sample, sequenced in a study of beta chain features in type 1 diabetes. Using immunoSEQ multiplex PCR, the repertoire was profiled, and TCRdb retains in-frame clones only, with some absent. Of about 230,000 clones listed, 16% are singletons. The material sequenced was naive CD4+ T cells from blood. The source is a man between 25 and 39 years old with type 1 diabetes. Each CDR3 is given with its conserved first and last residue. Each record gives: J gene, V gene, CDR3 protein.

j_call: TRBJ1-2
v_call: TRBV6-1
cdr3_aa: CASSESGTNYGYTF

j_call: TRBJ2-7
v_call: TRBV9
cdr3_aa: CASSVGSLSYEQYF

j_call: TRBJ2-7
v_call: TRBV15
cdr3_aa: CATSLVAGPLEQYF

j_call: TRBJ1-2
v_call: TRBV10-3
cdr3_aa: CAISESGGGYGYTF

j_call: TRBJ2-4
v_call: TRBV28
cdr3_aa: CATGLAKNIQYF

j_call: TRBJ2-2
v_call: TRBV29-1
cdr3_aa: CSVDGGLNTGELFF

j_call: TRBJ2-5
v_call: TRBV7-2
cdr3_aa: CASSSRYGETQYF

j_call: TRBJ2-5
v_call: TRBV15
cdr3_aa: CATSRDREWETQYF

j_call: TRBJ1-4
v_call: TRBV30
cdr3_aa: CAWSRLAGPLGRDEKLFF

j_call: TRBJ2-4
v_call: TRBV23-1
cdr3_aa: CASSRTTSGPLAKNIQYF

j_call: TRBJ2-3
v_call: TRBV18
cdr3_aa: CASSPPTGPDTQYF

j_call: TRBJ2-4
v_call: TRBV7-9
cdr3_aa: CASSLAPDRAKNIQYF

j_call: TRBJ1-4
v_call: TRBV7-9
cdr3_aa: CASSPFRQGATNEKLFF

j_call: TRBJ2-7
v_call: TRBV10-1
cdr3_aa: CASSGTGPGNEQYF

j_call: TRBJ2-1
v_call: TRBV9
cdr3_aa: CASSVSLGEQFF

j_call: TRBJ2-7
v_call: TRBV13
cdr3_aa: CASSFAFYEQYF

j_call: NA
v_call: TRBV9
cdr3_aa: CASSVGRGSYEQYF